Shown below are 23 T cell receptor beta chains from a single sample sequenced in a study of PD-1 blockade in classical Hodgkin lymphoma. Documented time point: cycle 4 day 1 (C4D1), after more than five weeks of nivolumab. Each patient's relapse followed autologous stem cell transplantation, and brentuximab vedotin exposure varied. Magnetic negative selection was used to purify CD4+ T cells from PBMCs that had been thawed. TCRdb's copy holds only in-frame clones and misses some; the assay was immunoSEQ multiplex PCR. The table has tens of thousands of clones, about 80% seen once. Sequences were derived from CD4+ T cells from blood, sampled before the fourth cycle of nivolumab. The receptors derive from a human donor with classical Hodgkin lymphoma.

This sequence joins TRBV29-1 and TRBJ2-5; tentative D call: TRBD1 (6 bases). Judging by the DNA end, TRBJ2-7 fits better; the J call may be wrong. The germline V gene has CDR1 SQVTM and CDR2 ANQGSEA. This CDR3 region has 13 residues. The CDR3 loop is CSVGDRFSYEQYF. The CDR3 DNA reads TGCAGCGTTGGAGACAGGTTCTCCTACGAGCAGTACTTC.

The chain employs TRBV28 and TRBJ2-4; D perhaps matches TRBD1 (5 bases). From germline, CDR1 is MDHEN and CDR2 SYDVKM. Trimming stripped 2 bases from V and 0 bases from J, with 11 bases between. This CDR3 region has 16 residues. The CDR3 nucleotides are TGTGCCAGCAGTTTAAAAGGGGAACTAGCCAAAAACATTCAGTACTTC. It yields the protein CASSLKGELAKNIQYF.

This chain links TRBV18 with TRBJ1-1; D unresolved. This CDR3 region has 13 residues. Trimming took off 3 bases at V and 1 base at J, with 6 bases between the two ends. Germline V gene sequence: CDR1 KGHSH, CDR2 LQKENI. The CDR3 is CASSPVGNTEAFF. In nucleotides, the CDR3 is TGTGCCAGCTCACCGGTCGGGAACACTGAAGCTTTCTTT.

The chain uses TRBV30 and TRBJ2-5; D might be TRBD1 (5 bases). The J call is in doubt because the DNA end fits TRBJ2-7 better. Per the germline V gene, CDR1 is GTSNPN and CDR2 is SVGIG (reference sequence). CDR3 size: 13 residues. The CDR3 nucleotides are TGTGCCTGGTCCAGGGTGATCGTGGGCGAGCAGTACTTC. Residues: CAWSRVIVGEQYF.

The chain recombines TRBV19 with TRBJ1-4; 9 nucleotides match TRBD1. Looked up from germline, CDR1 is LNHDA and CDR2 is SQIVND (reference sequence). This CDR3 region has 18 residues. V was pared by 3 bases and J by 1 base, with 9 bases of the junction left unmatched. The CDR3 nucleotides read TGTGCCAGTAGTATGGCACGGGACAGGGCTTTAACTAATGAAAAACTGTTTTTT. Translating gives CASSMARDRALTNEKLFF.

The rearrangement joins TRBV5-1 to TRBJ2-7; tentatively, D is TRBD2 (6 bases). Germline V CDR1 and CDR2: SGHRS, YFSETQ. CDR3 length: 13 amino acids. Between the trimmed V and J ends, which lost 0 bases and 11 bases, there was a span of 15 bases. CDR3 residues: CASSLATGEGKYF. CDR3 in DNA: TGCGCCAGCAGCTTGGCCACGGGGGAAGGCAAGTACTTC.

The DNA for the CDR3 is TGTGCCAGCAGCTTAGGTTATCAGGGCGGCACTGAAGCTTTCTTT. This codes for CASSLGYQGGTEAFF. The gene calls are TRBV7-9 and TRBJ1-1; tentatively, D is TRBD1 (5 bases). Germline assignment: CDR1 SEHNR and CDR2 FQNEAQ (reference sequence). V shed 1 base and J shed 4 bases, with 13 bases lying between them. The CDR3 sequence is 15 residues long.

V and J are TRBV7-2 and TRBJ2-5, with 11 bases identical to TRBD2. This CDR3 comprises 16 residues. J was trimmed by 1 base and V by 1 base; bases with no gene match: 2. Looked up from germline, CDR1 is SGHTA and CDR2 is FQGNSA. CDR3 sequence reads: CASSLVGTSGQETQYF. The CDR3, as DNA: TGTGCCAGCAGCTTAGTGGGGACTAGCGGCCAAGAGACCCAGTACTTC.

V usage is TRBV7-8 and J usage is TRBJ1-5; a possible D gene is TRBD1 (5 bases). Germline CDR1 SGHVS, CDR2 FQNEAQ. Trimming removed 6 bases from V and 7 bases from J, with 13 bases in between. CDR3 size: 13 residues. This chain's CDR3 is CASRRGGGQPQHF. The CDR3 nucleotides are TGTGCCAGCAGGCGGGGGGGAGGGCAGCCCCAGCATTTT.

V gene TRBV30 combines with J gene TRBJ2-5, with 11 bases fitting TRBD1. The end of the DNA is better explained by TRBJ2-7, so the J call may be wrong. The CDR3 is 19 residues long. The germline V gene has CDR1 GTSNPN and CDR2 SVGIG (reference sequence). DNA for the CDR3: TGTGCCTGGAATGGGTATAGGACAGGGGGCTTAGTGGGCACCTACGAGCAGTACTTC. It codes for CAWNGYRTGGLVGTYEQYF.

V gene TRBV5-1 combines with J gene TRBJ1-1; 7 nucleotides align to TRBD1. J gave up 4 bases and V 3 bases, and 6 bases lay outside the gene matches. The CDR3 covers 14 residues. CDR1 SGHRS and CDR2 YFSETQ come from the germline V gene. This CDR3 reads CASSYTGVTTEAFF. The CDR3 coding sequence is TGCGCCAGCAGCTACACAGGGGTAACCACTGAAGCTTTCTTT. The whole variable domain, filled in from reference TRBV5-1 and TRBJ1-1, reads KAGVTQTPRYLIKTRGQQVTLSCSPISGHRSVSWYQQTPGQGLQFLFEYFSETQRNKGNFPGRFSGRQFSNSRSEMNVSTLELGDSALYLCASSYTGVTTEAFFGQGTRLTVV.

The chain links TRBV7-2 to TRBJ1-2; 7 bases line up with TRBD1. V was pared by 5 bases and J by 8 bases, with 8 bases of the junction left unmatched. The CDR3 sequence is 13 residues long. Germline CDR1 reads SGHTA; CDR2 reads FQGNSA. CDR3 loop: CASSQQGIEGYTF. CDR3 in DNA: TGTGCCAGCAGCCAACAGGGGATTGAGGGCTACACCTTC.

V and J are TRBV28 and TRBJ1-3, with 10 bases identical to TRBD1. Germline loops: CDR1 MDHEN, CDR2 SYDVKM. The CDR3 is made up of 17 amino acids. V was pared by 2 bases and J by 5 bases, with 9 bases of the junction left unmatched. DNA of the CDR3: TGTGCCAGCAGTTTACCATCGGGACAGGGGAGCAGAAACACCATATATTTT. This translates into CASSLPSGQGSRNTIYF.

The J gene is TRBJ2-7, the V gene TRBV19; perhaps D is TRBD1 or TRBD2 (5 bases each). The length of the CDR3 is 12 residues. The ends were cut back, 7 bases at V and 2 bases at J, with 9 bases in the middle. The germline V gene has CDR1 LNHDA and CDR2 SQIVND (reference sequence). CDR3 sequence reads: CASMGDPYEQYF. The CDR3 nucleotides read TGTGCCAGTATGGGGGACCCCTACGAGCAGTACTTC.

This clone was detected a few times. This chain links TRBV10-1 with TRBJ2-2; 7 bases align to TRBD1. V lost 6 bases and J lost 1; bases outside the gene matches: 2. CDR1 and CDR2 (germline): WNHNN, SYGVQD (reference sequence). The CDR3 consists of 14 residues. The CDR3 sequence is CASRTGLNTGELFF. The CDR3 DNA sequence: TGCGCCAGCAGGACAGGGCTGAACACCGGGGAGCTGTTTTTT.

This clone was recorded only once. The chain has TRBV7-6 and TRBJ1-2; D might be TRBD1 (6 bases). CDR1 SGHVS and CDR2 FNYEAQ come from the germline V gene. CDR3 length: 13 amino acids. Trimming pared 5 bases from V and 8 bases from J, leaving 15 bases between. CDR3 region: CASSLGLTGGYTF. Written as DNA, the CDR3 is TGTGCCAGCAGCCTGGGACTTACAGGGGGCTACACCTTC.

V is TRBV10-1 and J is TRBJ1-1, with TRBD1 matching over 7 bases. The CDR3 has 14 amino acids. From germline, CDR1 is WNHNN and CDR2 SYGVQD (reference sequence). V lost 6 bases to trimming and J lost 6 bases; unmatched junction nucleotides: 10. CDR3 nucleotide sequence: TGCGCCAGCAGAGCTACAGGGGTCGGGGCTGAAGCTTTCTTT. It translates to CASRATGVGAEAFF.

This sequence joins TRBV30 and TRBJ1-1; D is uncertain. This CDR3 contains 12 residues. Looked up from germline, CDR1 is GTSNPN and CDR2 is SVGIG (reference sequence). The V and J ends lost 5 bases and 1 base respectively, with 8 bases between them. This CDR3 is CAWATRNTEAFF. The DNA of the CDR3 is TGTGCCTGGGCGACACGGAACACTGAAGCTTTCTTT.

The chain combines TRBV15 with TRBJ2-3, with D perhaps TRBD2 (6 bases). Trimming shortened V by 0 bases and J by 11 bases, and 18 bases separated the two germline ends. The CDR3 consists of 15 residues. Looked up from germline, CDR1 is LNHNV and CDR2 is YYDKDF (reference sequence). The CDR3 region has the DNA TGTGCCACCAGCAGAGAGGGACTCCGAGGGGTGGAGCAGTATTTT. It translates to CATSREGLRGVEQYF.

V and J are TRBV7-2 and TRBJ1-4, with D possibly matching TRBD1 (5 bases). Germline values: CDR1 SGHTA, CDR2 FQGNSA. This CDR3 spans 16 amino acids. Trimming removed 1 base from V and 7 bases from J, with 16 bases in between. DNA for the CDR3: TGTGCCAGCAGCTTAGGAGGGGTCGGATATCCTGAAAAACTGTTTTTT. This translates into CASSLGGVGYPEKLFF.

The J gene is TRBJ2-3, the V gene TRBV5-1; D might be TRBD1 (6 bases). This CDR3 contains 15 residues. Per the germline V gene, CDR1 is SGHRS and CDR2 is YFSETQ. V lost 1 base and J lost 3, with 12 bases in between. The CDR3 protein is CASSLQGSSTDTQYF. In DNA form, the CDR3 reads TGCGCCAGCAGCTTGCAGGGGTCGAGTACAGATACGCAGTATTTT.

The rearrangement uses TRBV19 and TRBJ1-2; D not resolved. The germline V and J ends were trimmed by 2 bases and 6 bases, with 4 bases remaining between them. This CDR3 spans 11 amino acids. Germline lookup yields CDR1 LNHDA and CDR2 SQIVND (reference sequence). CDR3 protein: CASSINDGYTF. The CDR3 DNA reads TGTGCCAGTAGTATAAACGATGGCTACACCTTC. The whole variable domain, filled in from reference TRBV19 and TRBJ1-2, reads DGGITQSPKYLFRKEGQNVTLSCEQNLNHDAMYWYRQDPGQGLRLIYYSQIVNDFQKGDIAEGYSVSREKKESFPLTVTSAQKNPTAFYLCASSINDGYTFGSGTRLTVV.

The genes are TRBV4-3 and TRBJ2-5, with D possibly being TRBD2 (6 bases). The germline V gene has CDR1 LGHNA and CDR2 YSLEER. The CDR3 extends over 15 amino acids. Trimming took off 4 bases at V and 3 bases at J, with 15 bases between the two ends. This CDR3 is CASSPSEGREETQYF. The DNA of the CDR3 is TGCGCCAGCAGCCCGTCGGAGGGTCGGGAAGAGACCCAGTACTTC.